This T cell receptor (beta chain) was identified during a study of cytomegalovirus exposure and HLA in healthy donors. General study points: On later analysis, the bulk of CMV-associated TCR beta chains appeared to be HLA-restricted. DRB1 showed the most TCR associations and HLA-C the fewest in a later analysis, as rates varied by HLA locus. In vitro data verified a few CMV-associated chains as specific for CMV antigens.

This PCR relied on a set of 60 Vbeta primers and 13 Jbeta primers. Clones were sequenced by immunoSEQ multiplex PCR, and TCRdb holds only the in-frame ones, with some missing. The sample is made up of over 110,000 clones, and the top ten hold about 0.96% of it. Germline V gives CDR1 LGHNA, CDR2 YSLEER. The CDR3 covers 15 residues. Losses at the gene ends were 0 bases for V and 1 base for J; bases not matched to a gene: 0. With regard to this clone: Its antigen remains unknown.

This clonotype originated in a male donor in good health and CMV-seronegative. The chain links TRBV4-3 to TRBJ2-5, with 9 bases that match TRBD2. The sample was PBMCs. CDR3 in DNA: TGCGCCAGCAGCCAAGAGCGGGGGGGCCAAGAGACCCAGTACTTC. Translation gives CASSQERGGQETQYF.